Shown below are 15 T cell receptor beta chains from a single sample sequenced in a study of T cell repertoires in cytomegalovirus infection. TCRdb reprocessed the reads via MiXCR and lists one record per CDR3 protein. The table records about 530,000 distinct CDR3 sequences, around a quarter of them present only once. The sample consisted of PBMCs. These receptors were taken from a human donor in good health (CMV status not recorded). Some clones in this sample may be carry-over from other donors' samples.

This sequence joins TRBV10-3 and TRBJ1-4; 8 positions match TRBD1. The CDR3 is 14 residues long. The germline CDR1 and CDR2 sequences are ENHRY and SYGVKD. Trimming removed 2 bases from V and 11 bases from J; junction bases left unmatched: 7. Here the CDR3 reads CAISEDRGRGKLFF. As DNA, the CDR3 is TGTGCCATCAGTGAGGACAGGGGACGGGGGAAACTGTTTTTT.

This clonotype appeared a few times. The rearrangement links TRBV14 to TRBJ2-1, with D perhaps matching TRBD2 (8 bases). The ends were cut back, 2 bases at V and 8 bases at J, with 28 bases in the middle. The germline V gene has CDR1 SGHDN and CDR2 FVKESK. The CDR3 extends over 19 amino acids. CDR3: CASSQLWRTREGAGDEQFF. Here the CDR3 DNA reads TGTGCCAGCAGCCAACTTTGGCGGACTCGGGAGGGGGCAGGGGATGAGCAGTTCTTC.

The table lists this clonotype with many counts. The chain employs TRBV7-9 and TRBJ1-5; TRBD1 agrees at 9 bases. V shed 8 bases, J shed 6 bases, and the junction held 8 bases outside the gene matches. Germline values: CDR1 SEHNR, CDR2 FQNEAQ (reference sequence). This CDR3 has 14 amino acids. DNA of the CDR3: TGTGCCAGCGCCCCGGACAGGGGAACTCAGCCCCAGCATTTT. Amino acid sequence: CASAPDRGTQPQHF.

The rearrangement links TRBV18 to TRBJ1-2; D unclear. CDR1 and CDR2 (germline): KGHSH, LQKENI. CDR3 length equals 13 residues. The ends were cut back, 2 bases at V and 4 bases at J, with 8 bases in the middle. The CDR3 DNA reads as TGTGCCAGCTCACCAAAGGAGACCTATGGCTACACCTTC. Translating gives CASSPKETYGYTF.

Ten or more counts support this clonotype. The V and J genes are TRBV7-2 and TRBJ2-3, with D perhaps TRBD2 (6 bases). The V and J ends lost 6 bases and 0 bases respectively, with 16 bases between them. The CDR3 extends over 16 amino acids. CDR1 SGHTA and CDR2 FQGNSA come from the germline V gene. The CDR3 DNA reads as TGTGCCAGCAGTTTGGAGGGGCGTGCTAGCACAGATACGCAGTATTTT. As protein: CASSLEGRASTDTQYF.

This clonotype has more than one count but fewer than ten. The CDR3 DNA sequence: TGCGCCAGCAGCCAAGATGGAGGGGACACAGGGTCAAACTCACCCCTCCACTTT. The encoded protein is CASSQDGGDTGSNSPLHF. This sequence joins TRBV4-1 and TRBJ1-6; a weak D match, TRBD1 (6 bases). This CDR3 is 18 amino acids long. V lost 0 bases and J 10 bases, leaving 22 bases between the germline ends. CDR1 MGHRA and CDR2 YSYEKL come from the germline V gene.

There are a few counts of this clonotype. The V and J genes are TRBV7-2 and TRBJ1-4; D not certain. Germline lookup yields CDR1 SGHTA and CDR2 FQGNSA. This CDR3 has 14 residues. The V and J ends lost 3 bases and 6 bases respectively, with 11 bases between them. CDR3 nucleotide sequence: TGTGCCAGCAGCTTTCTAACTGGGTATGAAAAACTGTTTTTT. Protein product: CASSFLTGYEKLFF. Full variable domain (remainder filled in from reference TRBV7-2 and TRBJ1-4): GAGVSQSPSNKVTEKGKDVELRCDPISGHTALYWYRQSLGQGLEFLIYFQGNSAPDKSGLPSDRFSAERTGGSVSTLTIQRTQQEDSAVYLCASSFLTGYEKLFFGSGTQLSVL.

This clonotype has just a few counts. This chain links TRBV7-2 with TRBJ1-1, with TRBD1 matching 7 bases. Germline V gives CDR1 SGHTA, CDR2 FQGNSA. CDR3 size: 15 residues. Trimming at V came to 1 base and at J to 0 bases, leaving 2 bases not matched to a gene. This CDR3 is CASSLVTGVNTEAFF. CDR3 nucleotides: TGTGCCAGCAGCTTAGTTACAGGGGTGAACACTGAAGCTTTCTTT.

V is TRBV20-1 and J is TRBJ2-1, with TRBD2 matching over 11 bases. The CDR3 consists of 13 residues. Germline V lookup: CDR1 DFQATT, CDR2 SNEGSKA (reference sequence). J gave up 6 bases and V 3 bases, and 1 base lay outside the gene matches. CDR3 region: CSARGTSGNEQFF. The CDR3 nucleotides read TGCAGTGCTAGGGGGACTAGCGGCAATGAGCAGTTCTTC.

The rearrangement uses TRBV12-3 or TRBV12-4 and TRBJ2-2; no reliable D call. This CDR3 is 12 amino acids long. Between the trimmed V and J ends, which lost 10 bases and 6 bases, there was a span of 12 bases. This CDR3 is CANRGMAGELFF. CDR3 sequence (DNA): TGTGCCAACCGAGGAATGGCCGGGGAGCTGTTTTTT.

This clonotype was seen more than once but under ten times. The genes are TRBV28 and TRBJ2-1, with 9 positions matching TRBD2. The CDR3 consists of 15 residues. CDR1 and CDR2 (germline): MDHEN, SYDVKM. Trimming at V came to 2 bases and at J to 6 bases, leaving 5 bases not matched to a gene. CDR3 nucleotides: TGTGCCAGCAGTTTACAAACTAGCGGGCGCAATGAGCAGTTCTTC. This gives the protein CASSLQTSGRNEQFF.

This clonotype was counted a few times. Written as DNA, the CDR3 is TGCGCCAGCAGCTTGGCCCTCGTCGGGGGTAATGAGCAGTTCTTC. Amino acids: CASSLALVGGNEQFF. The rearrangement joins TRBV5-1 to TRBJ2-1; tentatively, D is TRBD2 (6 bases). Trimming cost V 0 bases and J 7 bases, with 14 bases left between them. The CDR3 covers 15 residues. The germline V gene has CDR1 SGHRS and CDR2 YFSETQ.

The J gene is TRBJ2-5, the V gene TRBV6-5; tentatively, D is TRBD1 (6 bases). The CDR3 extends over 15 amino acids. Trimming cost V 7 bases and J 2 bases, with 17 bases left between them. The germline V gene encodes CDR1 MNHEY and CDR2 SVGAGI. CDR3 protein: CASTLTGPQQETQYF. The DNA for the CDR3 is TGTGCCAGCACCTTGACAGGTCCACAGCAAGAGACCCAGTACTTC.

This clonotype has only a few counts. The V call is TRBV28, the J call TRBJ2-1; maybe TRBD1 (5 bases). CDR1 and CDR2 from the germline V gene are MDHEN and SYDVKM. With 4 bases removed from V and 1 base from J, the gap between germline ends came to 11 bases. CDR3 length: 15 amino acids. CDR3 sequence: CASSSQTVSYNEQFF. In nucleotides, the CDR3 is TGTGCCAGCAGTTCACAGACAGTGTCCTACAATGAGCAGTTCTTC.

The rearrangement joins TRBV28 to TRBJ2-3; D gene unclear. Looked up from germline, CDR1 is MDHEN and CDR2 is SYDVKM. The germline V and J ends were trimmed by 3 bases and 2 bases, with 18 bases remaining between them. The CDR3 runs 17 residues. CDR3 protein: CASSFSLNEPTTDTQYF. The CDR3 coding sequence is TGTGCCAGCAGTTTCTCTCTTAACGAACCCACCACAGATACGCAGTATTTT.